This TCR beta chain is drawn from a study of shared clonotypes between healthy human individuals. Overall study results and limits: Memory subsets had estimated richness that was generally smaller than that of naive subsets. Some clonotypes were shared by all four sorted-subset donors, while others were not shared. The non-shared ones had lower generation probabilities than the shared ones.

Produced via immunoSEQ multiplex PCR; TCRdb's table is partial and in-frame only. The sample shows 2.3 million or so clones, over 85% of them seen only once. Details on this clone: Its antigen is undetermined.

A split of CD4+ cells into CD45RA+ naive and CD45RA-negative memory subsets was performed. Trimming cost V 0 bases and J 5 bases; bases outside gene matches: 2. This CDR3 has 14 amino acids. Germline V CDR1 and CDR2: LGHNA, YNFKEQ. The origin of this receptor is a man between 18 and 35 years old in good health. Some clones in this sample may be carry-over from other donors' samples. Material: naive CD4+ T cells from PBMCs. The subset: CD45RA+ positively selected. The chain has TRBV4-2 and TRBJ1-1; 8 nucleotides align to TRBD1. The DNA of the CDR3 is TGTGCCAGCAGCCAAGATCGGACAGGGACTGAAGCTTTCTTT. As protein: CASSQDRTGTEAFF.